The 26 T cell receptor beta chains given below trace back to one sample, sequenced in a study of shared clonotypes between healthy human individuals (dated by TCRdb to the early 2020s). Libraries were prepared through the immunoSEQ multiplex PCR assay. The table was pulled from immuneACCESS by TCRdb, which kept in-frame rearrangements only. Such tables lose some clones; where checked, under half of the loss comes from unresolved V genes, and the rest has no known cause. The sample profile shows roughly 1,800,000 clones; approximately 94% of them were found once. The ten largest clones capture approximately 1.2% of the sample. CD8 naive samples were CD45RO-negative cells positively selected for CCR7, giving a CD45RA+CCR7+ population that excluded TemRA cells. Sequences were obtained from naive CD8+ T cells sorted from blood. The cell subset or site label, read with the paper, signifies: CD45RA+CCR7+. These receptors all come from a man between 18 and 29 years old in good health.

This rearrangement joins TRBV6-5 to TRBJ1-2; D gene uncertain. Germline V gene data show CDR1 as MNHEY and CDR2 as SVGAGI. CDR3 length: 13 residues. V lost 6 bases and J lost 8, with 16 bases in between. The CDR3 region is CASSLTDTWGYTF. The CDR3 DNA reads TGTGCCAGCAGCTTGACTGATACTTGGGGCTACACCTTC.

CDR3 amino acids: CAIKDIGIDQPQHF. The DNA for the CDR3 is TGTGCCATCAAAGACATCGGAATTGATCAGCCCCAGCATTTT. The gene calls are TRBV28 and TRBJ1-5; D gene ambiguous. The CDR3 has 14 amino acids. Per the germline V gene, CDR1 is MDHEN and CDR2 is SYDVKM. V shed 10 bases and J shed 5 bases, with 18 bases lying between them.

The V call is TRBV5-1, the J call TRBJ2-3, with 9 bases identical to TRBD2. This CDR3 has 18 residues. The trim removed 5 bases at V and 2 bases at J, leaving 15 bases unmatched. Germline lookup yields CDR1 SGHRS and CDR2 YFSETQ. The CDR3, as DNA: TGCGCCAGCAGAGCCACCCCGGGACTAGCAAGGGACACAGATACGCAGTATTTT. Protein: CASRATPGLARDTDTQYF.

This chain joins TRBV30 and TRBJ1-1; D perhaps matches TRBD1 (5 bases). Trimming took 0 bases from V and 3 from J, leaving 14 bases between them. The germline gives CDR1 GTSNPN, CDR2 SVGIG (reference sequence). The CDR3 contains 15 residues. The CDR3 protein is CAWSVSGVLDTEAFF. CDR3 coding DNA: TGTGCCTGGAGTGTATCGGGGGTCCTGGACACTGAAGCTTTCTTT.

The gene calls are TRBV2 and TRBJ2-2, with 11 bases identical to TRBD1. V was pared by 6 bases and J by 6 bases, with 6 bases of the junction left unmatched. This CDR3 is 15 amino acids long. Per germline, CDR1 SNHLY and CDR2 FYNNEI. The CDR3 sequence is CASSVGQGAAGELFF. CDR3 DNA: TGTGCCAGCAGCGTCGGACAGGGGGCCGCCGGGGAGCTGTTTTTT. The full variable domain, completed using reference TRBV2 and TRBJ2-2, is EPEVTQTPSHQVTQMGQEVILRCVPISNHLYFYWYRQILGQKVEFLVSFYNNEISEKSEIFDDQFSVERPDGSNFTLKIRSTKLEDSAMYFCASSVGQGAAGELFFGEGSRLTVL.

Notes on this clone: The junction does not match germline at one end; this may be a read error. V is TRBV30 and J is TRBJ2-7, with 8 bases fitting TRBD1. The germline CDR1 and CDR2 sequences are GTSNPN and SVGIG (reference sequence). The CDR3 is 12 amino acids. CDR3 nucleotides: TGTGCCTGGAGGACAAACCATCAGGGGGCTCACTTC. Its translation is CAWRTNHQGAHF.

The chain carries TRBV14 and TRBJ2-7; 7 bases fit TRBD2. The germline gives CDR1 SGHDN, CDR2 FVKESK. The ends lost 1 base at V and 5 bases at J; junction bases unmatched: 8. The CDR3 runs 15 residues. The CDR3 coding sequence is TGTGCCAGCAGCCAAGTAGGCGGGGGATTCCACGAGCAGTACTTC. It yields the protein CASSQVGGGFHEQYF.

Concerning this clone itself: The sample has other DNA sequences that encode this CDR3 too. The V call is TRBV27, the J call TRBJ1-1, with 9 bases lining up with TRBD1. The CDR3 length is 14 residues. V shed 5 bases and J 4 bases; nucleotides not matched to a gene: 5. The germline V gene encodes CDR1 MNHEY and CDR2 SMNVEV (reference sequence). The CDR3 spells CASSRTGGGTEAFF. In DNA, the CDR3 is TGTGCCAGCAGTCGAACAGGGGGCGGCACTGAAGCTTTCTTT.

V gene TRBV27 combines with J gene TRBJ2-7; the D gene is possibly TRBD1 (5 bases). The CDR3 length is 16 residues. Trimming pared 5 bases from V and 1 base from J, leaving 18 bases between. The V gene's germline CDR1 is MNHEY and CDR2 SMNVEV (reference sequence). The CDR3: CASSPLQPRGSYEQYF. The CDR3 nucleotides read TGTGCCAGCAGTCCCCTCCAACCTAGGGGTTCCTACGAGCAGTACTTC.

The count of this clone is one. The rearrangement links TRBV4-3 to TRBJ2-3, with D possibly being TRBD1 (6 bases). The germline CDR1 and CDR2 sequences are LGHNA and YSLEER. This CDR3 region has 14 residues. Trimming cost V 3 bases and J 2 bases, with 9 bases left between them. The CDR3 sequence is CASSQGALTDTQYF. For the CDR3, the DNA is TGCGCCAGCAGCCAGGGGGCCCTCACAGATACGCAGTATTTT.

Points on this clone: This sample includes further DNA sequences coding for the same CDR3. This chain links TRBV7-9 with TRBJ2-3, with D perhaps TRBD1 (5 bases). The CDR3 contains 14 residues. Trimming took 1 base from V and 4 from J, leaving 9 bases between them. Germline-derived CDR1 and CDR2 are SEHNR and FQNEAQ (reference sequence). CDR3 sequence: CASSLVLGADTQYF. The CDR3 DNA is TGTGCCAGCAGCTTAGTCCTAGGGGCAGATACGCAGTATTTT.

V and J are TRBV9 and TRBJ2-2; 8 bases map to TRBD1. Losses at the gene ends were 3 bases for V and 4 bases for J; bases not matched to a gene: 5. The CDR3 sequence is 15 residues long. Germline V gene lookup returns CDR1 SGDLS and CDR2 YYNGEE. The DNA of the CDR3 is TGTGCCAGCAGCGCCTCTGACAGGGGCACCGGGGAGCTGTTTTTT. Translating it yields CASSASDRGTGELFF.

The J gene is TRBJ1-5, the V gene TRBV6-1; 9 nucleotides match TRBD1. CDR3 size: 17 residues. V shed 1 base, J shed 1 base, and the junction held 5 bases outside the gene matches. The germline CDR1 and CDR2 sequences are MNHNS and SASEGT. CDR3 bases: TGTGCCAGCAGTGAAGGTGGGACAGGGCAGAGCAATCAGCCCCAGCATTTT. Protein product: CASSEGGTGQSNQPQHF.

For this clone: This sample includes further DNA sequences coding for the same CDR3. The J gene is TRBJ1-4, the V gene TRBV14; D remains ambiguous. Looked up from germline, CDR1 is SGHDN and CDR2 is FVKESK. The V gene lost 1 base and the J gene lost 8 bases, with 5 bases spanning the gap. The CDR3 has 12 residues. The CDR3 here is CASSQVGEKLFF. The CDR3 coding sequence is TGTGCCAGCAGCCAAGTCGGGGAAAAACTGTTTTTT.

The chain employs TRBV7-6 and TRBJ2-2, with D possibly called TRBD1 or TRBD2 (5 bases each). V was pared by 5 bases and J by 0 bases, with 16 bases between. The CDR3 length is 17 residues. Germline V gene data show CDR1 as SGHVS and CDR2 as FNYEAQ. Here the CDR3 reads CASSPGPGRANTGELFF. The CDR3 DNA reads as TGTGCCAGCAGCCCAGGACCGGGACGCGCGAACACCGGGGAGCTGTTTTTT.

This clone showed up just once. The chain employs TRBV7-9 and TRBJ1-5; D remains ambiguous. The CDR3 has 16 amino acids. The V gene's germline CDR1 is SEHNR and CDR2 FQNEAQ (reference sequence). Trimming left V 5 bases short and J 1 base short, with 15 bases between. DNA of the CDR3: TGTGCCAGCAGCCCTTACCGTGTAGGGAGCAATCAGCCCCAGCATTTT. Translating it yields CASSPYRVGSNQPQHF. The full variable domain, completed using reference TRBV7-9 and TRBJ1-5, is DTGVSQNPRHKITKRGQNVTFRCDPISEHNRLYWYRQTLGQGPEFLTYFQNEAQLEKSRLLSDRFSAERPKGSFSTLEIQRTEQGDSAMYLCASSPYRVGSNQPQHFGDGTRLSIL.

CDR3: CASRADRGSYAEAFF. The CDR3 DNA reads as TGTGCCAGCAGGGCCGACAGGGGTTCGTACGCTGAAGCTTTCTTT. This chain uses TRBV27 with TRBJ1-1; 8 bases are shared with TRBD1. Germline CDR1 and CDR2: MNHEY and SMNVEV (reference sequence). This CDR3 is built from 15 residues. V was pared by 6 bases and J by 6 bases, with 12 bases of the junction left unmatched.

V usage is TRBV28 and J usage is TRBJ2-7; unclear D gene. The germline CDR1 and CDR2 sequences are MDHEN and SYDVKM. This CDR3 is built from 14 residues. Trimming took off 5 bases at V and 2 bases at J, with 13 bases between the two ends. The DNA of the CDR3 is TGTGCCAGCAGTCCTCGAGTCATCGCCTACGAGCAGTACTTC. Translation gives CASSPRVIAYEQYF.

This sequence joins TRBV11-2 and TRBJ1-4; D is perhaps TRBD1 (5 bases). CDR1 and CDR2 from the germline V gene are SGHAT and FQNNGV. Trimming stripped 7 bases from V and 8 bases from J, with 14 bases between. The CDR3 length is 13 residues. The CDR3 DNA reads as TGTGCCAGCAATGCCGCAGGGTTGGAAAAACTGTTTTTT. It codes for CASNAAGLEKLFF.

This chain uses TRBV7-3 with TRBJ1-1; D gene ambiguous. V was clipped by 6 bases and J by 2 bases, with 10 bases between them. This CDR3 region has 13 residues. The germline V gene has CDR1 SGHTA and CDR2 FQGTGA. In nucleotides, the CDR3 is TGTGCCAGCAGGATAGGGCCAAACACTGAAGCTTTCTTT. Encoded protein: CASRIGPNTEAFF.

The chain uses TRBV27 and TRBJ1-1; D is unresolved. The CDR3 consists of 13 residues. Trimming removed 5 bases from V and 0 bases from J, with 7 bases in between. CDR1 is MNHEY, CDR2 SMNVEV, per germline (reference sequence). Written as DNA, the CDR3 is TGTGCCAGCAGTCCCCGGGTGAACACTGAAGCTTTCTTT. Its protein product is CASSPRVNTEAFF.

The chain joins TRBV9 to TRBJ2-2; D call uncertain. Germline CDR1 and CDR2: SGDLS and YYNGEE. This CDR3 region has 17 residues. Trimming took 0 bases from V and 0 from J, leaving 12 bases between them. CDR3 sequence (DNA): TGTGCCAGCAGCGTAGGCCCAGGAACCGCGAACACCGGGGAGCTGTTTTTT. Residues: CASSVGPGTANTGELFF. Variable domain in full (rest from reference TRBV9 and TRBJ2-2): DSGVTQTPKHLITATGQRVTLRCSPRSGDLSVYWYQQSLDQGLQFLIQYYNGEERAKGNILERFSAQQFPDLHSELNLSSLELGDSALYFCASSVGPGTANTGELFFGEGSRLTVL.

The chain uses TRBV13 and TRBJ1-5; 7 nucleotides match TRBD1. The germline V gene has CDR1 PRHDT and CDR2 FYEKMQ (reference sequence). This CDR3 is 15 amino acids long. The J segment lost 6 bases and the V segment lost 2 bases, leaving 7 bases of the junction unmatched. The DNA for the CDR3 is TGTGCCAGCAGCTTAAAGGGGGCCCTACCTCAGCCCCAGCATTTT. It translates to CASSLKGALPQPQHF.

V gene TRBV13 combines with J gene TRBJ2-3; TRBD1 is a possible D gene (6 bases). The CDR3 is 14 amino acids. V lost 6 bases, J lost 3 bases, and 13 bases lay in between. The V gene's germline CDR1 is PRHDT and CDR2 FYEKMQ (reference sequence). The CDR3 is CASRLQGGTDTQYF. In DNA form, the CDR3 reads TGTGCCAGCAGACTACAGGGTGGGACAGATACGCAGTATTTT.

The chain couples TRBV6-1 to TRBJ1-2; 7 positions match TRBD1. V was clipped by 1 base and J by 6 bases; unmatched bases: 8. There are 15 residues in the CDR3. In germline, CDR1 is MNHNS, CDR2 SASEGT. The CDR3 loop reads CASSEERGGWDGYTF. The CDR3 nucleotides read TGTGCCAGCAGTGAAGAAAGAGGGGGCTGGGATGGCTACACCTTC.

The J gene is TRBJ1-1, the V gene TRBV5-8, with a possible D match to TRBD1 (6 bases). Germline V CDR1 and CDR2: SGHTS, YDEGEE. The CDR3 runs 15 residues. V shed 4 bases and J shed 4 bases, with 17 bases lying between them. The CDR3 here is CASSPWTALSTEAFF. CDR3 bases: TGTGCCAGCAGCCCATGGACAGCCTTGAGCACTGAAGCTTTCTTT.